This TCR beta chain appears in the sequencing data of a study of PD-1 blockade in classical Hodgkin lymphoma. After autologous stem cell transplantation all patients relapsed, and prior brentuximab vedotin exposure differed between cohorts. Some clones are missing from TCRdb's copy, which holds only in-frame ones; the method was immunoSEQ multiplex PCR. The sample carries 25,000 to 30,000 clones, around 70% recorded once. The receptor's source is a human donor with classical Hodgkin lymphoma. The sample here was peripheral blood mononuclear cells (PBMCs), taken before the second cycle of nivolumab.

The CDR3 here is CASSLVAGNQETQYF. The CDR3 DNA sequence: TGTGCCAGCAGCTTAGTAGCGGGGAATCAAGAGACCCAGTACTTC. The V call is TRBV7-9, the J call TRBJ2-5; 8 bases match TRBD2. V gave up 1 base and J gave up 2 bases; unmatched junction bases: 3. This CDR3 region has 15 residues. Germline assignment: CDR1 SEHNR and CDR2 FQNEAQ (reference sequence).